The rows below give T cell receptor beta chains drawn from one sample of a study of CD8 T cells in ankylosing spondylitis. Each CDR3 protein gets one entry after TCRdb re-called the 5' RACE reads with MiXCR. This table has about 340,000 distinct CDR3 sequences, roughly 20% appearing once. The sample consisted of blood, either unsorted or a sorted T cell fraction (not recorded which). These receptors all stem from a male donor with ankylosing spondylitis or in good health (not recorded which). The CDR3 runs from the conserved cysteine through the conserved F or W. The order of the fields is D gene, V gene, clone size, J gene, CDR3 DNA, CDR3 protein. D genes are given only for firm matches. A row's size may be missing; if present it is once, few, many or a size class.

TRBD2,TRBV28,few,TRBJ2-5,TGTGCCAGCAGTCTTCGACTAGCGGGGGGACTTCCGTGGACCCAGTACTTC,CASSLRLAGGLPWTQYF
TRBD2,TRBV2,few,TRBJ2-1,TGTGCCGGGCTCACCGGGACTAGCGGGGCCTTCAATGAGCAGTTCTTC,CAGLTGTSGAFNEQFF
NA,TRBV5-5,few,TRBJ2-1,TGTGCCAGCAGCTTGGGACTTGGGGAGCAGTTCTTC,CASSLGLGEQFF
NA,TRBV12-3/TRBV12-4,NA,TRBJ2-5,TGTGCCAGCAGTGTAGGACTGGGCCAAGAGACCCAGTACTTC,CASSVGLGQETQYF
NA,TRBV6-4,NA,TRBJ2-6,TGTGCCAGCAGTGACAGGCAGGGCTCTGGGGCCAACGTCCTGACTTTC,CASSDRQGSGANVLTF
NA,TRBV6-5,NA,TRBJ2-7,TGTGCCAGCAGTTACTCCCTAACTGGCTACGAGCAGTACTTC,CASSYSLTGYEQYF
NA,TRBV12-3/TRBV12-4,NA,TRBJ2-7,TGTGCCAGCAGTTTAGCGCTTCCAGGGGGGTTAGACGAGCAGTACTTC,CASSLALPGGLDEQYF
NA,TRBV10-2,NA,TRBJ1-4,TGCGCCAGCGCCATGGGGCGGGTCGGTGAAAAACTGTTTTTT,CASAMGRVGEKLFF
NA,TRBV12-3/TRBV12-4,NA,TRBJ2-1,TGTGCCAGCAGTGACGGCCAAAATGAGCAGTTCTTC,CASSDGQNEQFF
NA,TRBV29-1,NA,TRBJ1-1,TGCAGCGTTGACAAACGCATGAACACTGAAGCTTTCTTT,CSVDKRMNTEAFF
TRBD1,TRBV29-1,few,TRBJ1-1,TGCAGCGTTCAGGGGGCGAACACTGAAGCTTTCTTT,CSVQGANTEAFF
TRBD2,TRBV20-1,few,TRBJ2-7,TGCAGTGCTAGAGATTCTAGCGGCGCACTCTACGAGCAGTACTTC,CSARDSSGALYEQYF
NA,TRBV29-1,NA,TRBJ2-1,TGCAGCGTGGAGAGACAAGAGCAGTTCTTC,CSVERQEQFF
TRBD1,TRBV4-1,NA,TRBJ1-2,TGCGCCAGCAGCCAAGACGGACAGGGAGCTAACTATGGCTACACCTTC,CASSQDGQGANYGYTF
NA,TRBV4-1,once,TRBJ2-7,TGCGCCAGCAGCCAAGATTCCCCTCTGACTTGGAGCTCCTACGAGCAGTACTTC,CASSQDSPLTWSSYEQYF
NA,TRBV12-3/TRBV12-4,few,TRBJ1-2,TGTGCCAGCAGTTCGGGAATGGTCGGGGGCTACACCTTC,CASSSGMVGGYTF
NA,TRBV20-1,NA,TRBJ2-7,TGCAGTGCTAGAGATCACCGGGGGCCATACGAGCAGTACTTC,CSARDHRGPYEQYF
TRBD1,TRBV10-2,NA,TRBJ2-3,TGCGCCAGCAGTGATGACAGGGCAATAGATACGCAGTATTTT,CASSDDRAIDTQYF
TRBD2,TRBV10-1,few,TRBJ2-1,TGCGCCAGTCCCGGGCTAGCGGGGGAGAATGAGCAGTTCTTC,CASPGLAGENEQFF
NA,TRBV9,few,TRBJ2-3,TGTGCCAGCAGCGTAGAAGGGGTCCCCTCAGATACGCAGTATTTT,CASSVEGVPSDTQYF
NA,TRBV12-3/TRBV12-4,many,TRBJ2-3,TGTGCCAGCCGCCTAGAGCATGGCAGCACAGATACGCAGTATTTT,CASRLEHGSTDTQYF
TRBD2,TRBV12-3/TRBV12-4,few,TRBJ2-3,TGTGCCAGCCTCGGGGGGGGTACAGATACGCAGTATTTT,CASLGGGTDTQYF
TRBD2,TRBV20-1,few,TRBJ2-1,TGCAGTGCTCGCACCGGGACTAGGGGCAATGAGCAGTTCTTC,CSARTGTRGNEQFF
TRBD1,TRBV4-2,NA,TRBJ2-2,TGTGCCAGCAGCTCCCAAGGACAGGGCAAACTGAACACCGGGGAGCTGTTTTTT,CASSSQGQGKLNTGELFF
TRBD1,TRBV5-1,NA,TRBJ1-1,TGCGCCAGCAGCGACGCAGGGGGCGCGGGTGAAGCTTTCTTT,CASSDAGGAGEAFF
TRBD2,TRBV5-1,few,TRBJ2-1,TGCGCCAGCAGCTTGGCCATCATTAGCGGGCGCAATGAGCAGTTCTTC,CASSLAIISGRNEQFF
NA,TRBV12-3/TRBV12-4,few,TRBJ2-7,TGTGCCAGCAGTGTGAGCTCCTACGAGCAGTACTTC,CASSVSSYEQYF
NA,TRBV11-2,NA,TRBJ2-7,TGTGCCAGCAGCTTAGGGGATACCTCCTACGAGCAGTACTTC,CASSLGDTSYEQYF
NA,TRBV27,few,TRBJ2-7,TGTGCCAGCAGTTTTACGGGGATTGGTTACGAGCAGTACTTC,CASSFTGIGYEQYF
TRBD2,TRBV20-1,many,TRBJ2-5,TGCAGTGCAATAGCGGGGGGATCGGAGACCCAGTACTTC,CSAIAGGSETQYF
NA,TRBV29-1,few,TRBJ2-5,TGCAGCGTTGTCCTAGCGAATCAAGAGACCCAGTACTTC,CSVVLANQETQYF
NA,TRBV12-3/TRBV12-4,few,TRBJ1-2,TGTGCCAGCAGTTTTTGGGAAAATGGCTATGGCTACACCTTC,CASSFWENGYGYTF
NA,TRBV7-2,NA,TRBJ2-3,TGTGCCAGCAGCTTAATCCCCTTACCTTCGAGGACGGATACGCAGTATTTT,CASSLIPLPSRTDTQYF
TRBD1,TRBV27,NA,TRBJ2-5,TGTGCCAGCAGTTTGGGTCCGGGACAGGGCGTTGGGCAAGAGACCCAGTACTTC,CASSLGPGQGVGQETQYF
TRBD1,TRBV6-5,few,TRBJ2-2,TGTGCCAGCAGTTACTTCGAACCGGGACAGGGGGCCGGGGAGCTGTTTTTT,CASSYFEPGQGAGELFF
NA,TRBV3-1,few,TRBJ2-7,TGTGCCAGCAGCGAGACATGGATCGCCTACGAGCAGTACTTC,CASSETWIAYEQYF
NA,TRBV28,few,TRBJ2-3,TGTGCCAGCATGGAGACCACAGATACGCAGTATTTT,CASMETTDTQYF
NA,TRBV29-1,few,TRBJ1-1,TGCAGCGTTGTTGGGGGGCGTGTGGAATACACTGAAGCTTTCTTT,CSVVGGRVEYTEAFF
NA,TRBV4-2,NA,TRBJ2-7,TGTGCCAGCAGCCAAGAGGGGCCAGTGCAGTACTTC,CASSQEGPVQYF
NA,TRBV29-1,NA,TRBJ2-2,TGCAGCGTTGAAGGGGTAGCCGGGGAGCTGTTTTTT,CSVEGVAGELFF
TRBD2,TRBV29-1,many,TRBJ2-5,TGCAGCGTTGAACTAGCGGGAGACCAAGAGACCCAGTACTTC,CSVELAGDQETQYF
NA,TRBV7-9,many,TRBJ2-1,TGTGCATCGAGACAGAATAGCAATGAGCAGTTCTTC,CASRQNSNEQFF
TRBD2,TRBV11-2,few,TRBJ2-5,TGTGCCAGCAGCTTAGCTCTAGCGGGGGTCCAAGAGACCCAGTACTTC,CASSLALAGVQETQYF
NA,TRBV12-3/TRBV12-4,few,TRBJ2-3,TGTGCCAGCAGCCTCATGGGACTCGCAGATACGCAGTATTTT,CASSLMGLADTQYF
NA,TRBV29-1,many,TRBJ2-1,TGCAGCGTTAAGGTGGGCAGCTCCTACAATGAGCAGTTCTTC,CSVKVGSSYNEQFF
NA,TRBV7-8,few,TRBJ2-7,TGTGCCAGCAGCTTAGCGCTCTCCCTTCAAAACAGCCTCTACGAGCAGTACTTC,CASSLALSLQNSLYEQYF
NA,TRBV27,NA,TRBJ1-1,TGTGCCAGCAGTTACTCCTTACAGCAAATGAACACTGAAGCTTTCTTT,CASSYSLQQMNTEAFF
NA,TRBV7-9,few,TRBJ2-7,TGTGCCAGCAGCGAGGGACTTCACTCCTACGAGCAGTACTTC,CASSEGLHSYEQYF
NA,TRBV12-3/TRBV12-4,NA,TRBJ2-2,TGTGCCAGCAGTTTACGGGGTTTTGTTTCCGGGGAGCTGTTTTTT,CASSLRGFVSGELFF
TRBD1,TRBV20-1,many,TRBJ2-1,TGCAGTGCTACCGACAGGGGCCCCTACAATGAGCAGTTCTTC,CSATDRGPYNEQFF
NA,TRBV6-1,few,TRBJ2-7,TGTGCCAGCATAGGTCAGCTCTACGAGCAGTACTTC,CASIGQLYEQYF
NA,TRBV20-1,NA,TRBJ2-1,TGCAGTGCTAGGTCTGTCGGGCCTGAGCAGTTCTTC,CSARSVGPEQFF
NA,TRBV30,few,TRBJ2-7,TGTGCCTGGAATAGTCCCGGGAACTACGAGCAGTACTTC,CAWNSPGNYEQYF